These 26 T cell receptor beta chains came from one sample sequenced in a study of blood T cell repertoires in COVID-19. The table came from immunoSEQ multiplex PCR; TCRdb's copy has only in-frame clones and leaves some out. The sample holds a few hundred thousand clones, 84% seen once. Sample: peripheral blood. These receptors came from a man aged 50 or older with active or convalescent COVID-19.

This clone occurred a few times. The J gene is TRBJ1-1, the V gene TRBV19, with TRBD1 matching 8 bases. J gave up 1 base and V 2 bases, and 3 bases lay outside the gene matches. Germline V gene data show CDR1 as LNHDA and CDR2 as SQIVND (reference sequence). The CDR3 is 15 amino acids. CDR3 nucleotides: TGTGCCAGTAGTATATTCGGGACAGGGAACACTGAAGCTTTCTTT. Its translation: CASSIFGTGNTEAFF.

This clone was observed once. V is TRBV28 and J is TRBJ1-1; D uncertain. The germline gives CDR1 MDHEN, CDR2 SYDVKM. This CDR3 spans 15 amino acids. V was shortened by 7 bases and J by 2 bases, with 17 bases between the two germline ends. Written as DNA, the CDR3 is TGTGCCAGCACCATCACGGGTCTAGGAAACACTGAAGCTTTCTTT. This gives the protein CASTITGLGNTEAFF.

The V and J genes are TRBV27 and TRBJ2-7, with 8 bases that match TRBD1. The CDR3 has 15 amino acids. With 6 bases clipped from V and 5 bases from J, the junction kept 12 bases outside the gene matches. CDR1 MNHEY and CDR2 SMNVEV come from the germline V gene (reference sequence). The CDR3 is CASSLRHPGQDEQYV. DNA of the CDR3: TGTGCCAGCAGCCTACGACATCCGGGACAGGACGAGCAGTACGTC.

This clone was counted between two and nine times. V and J are TRBV28 and TRBJ1-5, with D maybe TRBD1 (5 bases). V was clipped by 4 bases and J by 11 bases, with 24 bases between them. This CDR3 spans 16 amino acids. The germline V gene has CDR1 MDHEN and CDR2 SYDVKM. In DNA, the CDR3 is TGTGCCAGCAGTTCCCCAAGGGGTTGGTCCCGGGGGACCCAGCATTTT. Translation: CASSSPRGWSRGTQHF.

This clone was counted a few times. The chain recombines TRBV7-2 with TRBJ2-5; TRBD2 might be the D (7 bases). The V gene's germline CDR1 is SGHTA and CDR2 FQGNSA. This CDR3 region has 16 residues. V was trimmed by 1 base and J by 5 bases, leaving 17 bases between them. The CDR3 here is CASSLGWSGGGETQYF. The CDR3 DNA is TGTGCCAGCAGCTTAGGGTGGTCGGGGGGCGGGGAGACCCAGTACTTC.

This clone was counted a single time. This chain uses TRBV7-2 with TRBJ2-1; 12 bases align to TRBD2. This CDR3 has 14 amino acids. Trimming cost V 7 bases and J 10 bases; bases outside gene matches: 8. The germline CDR1 and CDR2 sequences are SGHTA and FQGNSA. The CDR3 coding sequence is TGTGCCAGCAAGGCTAGCGGGGGGGCTTTAGAGCAGTTCTTC. This sequence encodes CASKASGGALEQFF.

This clone was counted between two and nine times. The J gene is TRBJ1-2, the V gene TRBV6-5, with 9 positions matching TRBD1. CDR3 length equals 14 residues. Germline CDR1 and CDR2: MNHEY and SVGAGI. V was pared by 7 bases and J by 7 bases, with 10 bases of the junction left unmatched. The DNA of the CDR3 is TGTGCCAGCACCGGGACAGGGCGTTTCAGTGGCTACACCTTC. This codes for CASTGTGRFSGYTF.

The chain joins TRBV21-1 to TRBJ1-4. TRBV21-1 is annotated as a pseudogene. CDR3 length equals 14 residues. The CDR3 is CASSKGTSLEKLFF. DNA for the CDR3: TGTGCCAGCAGCAAAGGTACCTCCCTAGAAAAACTGTTTTTT.

This clone was seen only a few times. The genes are TRBV6-5 and TRBJ2-1; 9 bases are shared with TRBD2. The CDR3 sequence is 14 residues long. Germline CDR1 MNHEY, CDR2 SVGAGI. J was trimmed by 2 bases and V by 11 bases; bases with no gene match: 7. CDR3 in amino acids: CAGRGGLPYNEQFF. CDR3 in DNA: TGTGCCGGGCGGGGGGGCCTGCCCTACAATGAGCAGTTCTTC.

This sequence joins TRBV11-3 and TRBJ1-1, with D unresolved. Germline CDR1 reads SGHNT; CDR2 reads YENEEA. This CDR3 spans 13 amino acids. Trimming pared 3 bases from V and 1 base from J, leaving 6 bases between. CDR3 DNA: TGTGCCAGCAGCTTGTTACAGAACACTGAAGCTTTCTTT. This translates into CASSLLQNTEAFF.

The chain is built from TRBV5-8 and TRBJ2-7; TRBD1 aligns across 8 bases. CDR3 size: 15 residues. Germline CDR1 and CDR2: SGHTS and YDEGEE. V lost 0 bases and J lost 3; bases outside the gene matches: 5. The CDR3 sequence: CASSLVDRDNYEQYV. The CDR3 bases are TGTGCCAGCAGCTTGGTGGACAGGGATAACTACGAGCAGTACGTC.

The J gene is TRBJ2-1, the V gene TRBV7-9, with D perhaps TRBD2 (7 bases). Germline V gives CDR1 SEHNR, CDR2 FQNEAQ (reference sequence). The CDR3 sequence is 15 residues long. Trimming removed 7 bases at V and 4 bases at J, with 17 bases between. CDR3: CASNGLRGPYNEQFF. CDR3 nucleotides: TGTGCCAGCAACGGGCTGCGGGGGCCATACAATGAGCAGTTCTTC.

The rearrangement joins TRBV4-2 to TRBJ1-1, with D perhaps TRBD1 (6 bases). Germline V gene data show CDR1 as LGHNA and CDR2 as YNFKEQ. V lost 1 base and J lost 11, with 20 bases in between. The CDR3 covers 15 residues. The CDR3 loop is CASSQAPRRGSGAFF. The CDR3 DNA is TGTGCCAGCAGCCAAGCTCCGCGTAGGGGGAGTGGGGCTTTCTTT.

The V call is TRBV19, the J call TRBJ2-7; D might be TRBD2 (5 bases). The V gene lost 7 bases and the J gene lost 6 bases, with 16 bases spanning the gap. Germline V gives CDR1 LNHDA, CDR2 SQIVND (reference sequence). The CDR3 is made up of 13 amino acids. The CDR3 bases are TGTGCCAGTATATCCCCGGACTCGCTCGAGCAGTACTTC. Protein sequence: CASISPDSLEQYF.

The chain is built from TRBV4-3 and TRBJ2-1; 11 positions agree with TRBD2. This CDR3 has 15 amino acids. Germline V gives CDR1 LGHNA, CDR2 YSLEER. Trimming took 6 bases from V and 8 from J; bases not matched to a gene: 9. DNA for the CDR3: TGCGCCAGCAGGCTCTCTAGCGGGAGGCTCCATGAGCAGTTCTTC. Its protein is CASRLSSGRLHEQFF.

This rearrangement joins TRBV6-6 to TRBJ1-5; D is unresolved. This CDR3 contains 15 residues. V lost 0 bases and J 6 bases, leaving 12 bases between the germline ends. The germline CDR1 and CDR2 sequences are MNHNY and SVGAGI (reference sequence). The CDR3 spells CASSYSIDNSQPQHF. CDR3 nucleotide sequence: TGTGCCAGCAGTTACTCTATTGACAATTCTCAGCCCCAGCATTTT.

The chain recombines TRBV27 with TRBJ1-6; D not resolved. The CDR3 runs to 15 residues. V was cut by 5 bases and J by 11 bases, with 19 bases left in between. CDR1 is MNHEY, CDR2 SMNVEV, per germline (reference sequence). CDR3 sequence reads: CASSPPRTWQAPLHF. The CDR3 DNA follows: TGTGCCAGCAGTCCCCCTCGTACCTGGCAAGCACCCCTCCACTTT.

This rearrangement joins TRBV27 to TRBJ1-6; a weak D match, TRBD1 (6 bases). The CDR3 spans 16 residues. The ends were cut back, 0 bases at V and 10 bases at J, with 16 bases in the middle. Germline CDR1 reads MNHEY; CDR2 reads SMNVEV (reference sequence). CDR3 sequence: CASSLSRQGLGSPLHF. CDR3 in DNA: TGTGCCAGCAGTTTATCTCGCCAGGGGCTAGGATCACCCCTCCACTTT.

As regards this clone: One base away lies a much larger clone, so this may be a sequencing read error. The chain has TRBV5-6 and TRBJ2-7; 7 bases match TRBD2. The CDR3 consists of 13 residues. J was trimmed by 3 bases and V by 4 bases; bases with no gene match: 4. Germline CDR1 is SGHDT and CDR2 is YYEEEE. CDR3 region: CASSPRDYYEQYF. The DNA for the CDR3 is TGTGCCAGCAGCCCCCGGGACTACTACGAGCAGTACTTC.

This rearrangement joins TRBV5-4 to TRBJ2-7; TRBD1 matches 9 bases. The germline gives CDR1 SGHNT, CDR2 YYREEE (reference sequence). The CDR3 sequence is 13 residues long. J gave up 7 bases and V 2 bases, and 4 bases lay outside the gene matches. The CDR3 protein is CASSFGDRVEQYV. DNA for the CDR3: TGTGCCAGCAGCTTTGGGGACAGGGTGGAGCAGTACGTC.

The chain combines TRBV11-2 with TRBJ2-1; 14 bases line up with TRBD2. The CDR3 has 17 residues. Germline CDR1 reads SGHAT; CDR2 reads FQNNGV. V gave up 3 bases and J gave up 5 bases; unmatched junction bases: 6. CDR3 loop: CASSLGLAGEDNNEQFF. DNA of the CDR3: TGTGCCAGCAGCTTGGGACTAGCGGGGGAAGATAACAATGAGCAGTTCTTC.

This rearrangement joins TRBV7-2 to TRBJ2-1; 13 bases map to TRBD2. The CDR3 has 19 amino acids. The germline V gene encodes CDR1 SGHTA and CDR2 FQGNSA. The V and J ends lost 1 base and 1 base, in that order; junction bases with no gene match: 7. In DNA form, the CDR3 reads TGTGCCAGCAGCTTAGTGGGGACTAGCGGGATGGAGTCCTACAATGAGCAGTTCTTC. Protein sequence: CASSLVGTSGMESYNEQFF.

The chain employs TRBV5-1 and TRBJ2-5; 7 bases align to TRBD1. The V and J ends lost 0 bases and 5 bases, in that order; junction bases with no gene match: 4. Germline CDR1 SGHRS, CDR2 YFSETQ. The CDR3 loop spans 14 amino acids. CDR3 region: CASSLAGTDETQYF. CDR3 DNA sequence: TGCGCCAGCAGCTTGGCCGGGACAGATGAGACCCAGTACTTC.

The chain joins TRBV3-1 (or the pseudogene TRBV3-2) to TRBJ2-5, with TRBD2 as a possible D gene (6 bases). CDR3 length equals 14 residues. Germline V gene lookup returns CDR1 LGHDT and CDR2 YNNKEL (reference sequence). Trimming took 0 bases from V and 4 from J, leaving 9 bases between them. CDR3 in DNA: TGTGCCAGCAGCCAAGATCAGGGACTAGAGACCCAGTACTTC. Translated, it gives CASSQDQGLETQYF.

This clone was seen just once. This chain links TRBV19 with TRBJ1-6; 7 bases match TRBD1. The CDR3 spans 16 residues. V shed 3 bases and J 9 bases; nucleotides not matched to a gene: 11. CDR1 and CDR2 from the germline V gene are LNHDA and SQIVND (reference sequence). The CDR3 protein is CASSMRIGRGFSPLHF. The CDR3 bases are TGTGCCAGTAGTATGAGAATTGGCAGGGGGTTTTCACCCCTCCACTTT.

This clone was seen only a few times. DNA of the CDR3: TGTGCCAGCAGCTGGGGGGATCCGGTACATACCTTGACAGGGAGTTTCTACAATGAGCAGTTCTTC. Translated, it gives CASSWGDPVHTLTGSFYNEQFF. The chain is built from TRBV28 and TRBJ2-1, with a possible D match to TRBD1 (7 bases). The CDR3 totals 22 residues. Trimming cost V 6 bases and J 3 bases, with 36 bases left between them. Germline CDR1 reads MDHEN; CDR2 reads SYDVKM.